The 21 T cell receptor beta chains below all came from one sample that was sequenced in a study of OX40 agonist ivuxolimab in advanced cancers. TCRdb's copy holds only in-frame clones and misses some; the assay was immunoSEQ multiplex PCR. The data show roughly 40,000 clones, approximately 86% seen once. This specimen was CD4+ or CD8+ T cells sorted from blood, taken in a trial of the OX40 agonist ivuxolimab. The source is an adult with an advanced solid tumor such as melanoma, head and neck, liver or kidney cancer.

The CDR3 sequence is CASSLERGYEAFF. CDR3 nucleotides: TGTGCCAGCAGCTTAGAGAGAGGATATGAAGCTTTCTTT. The chain joins TRBV13 to TRBJ1-1; no reliable D call. The CDR3 loop spans 13 amino acids. V dropped 1 base and J dropped 7 bases, with 10 bases sitting between them. Germline CDR1 PRHDT, CDR2 FYEKMQ (reference sequence).

CDR3: CASSLGAGGDEQYF. The CDR3 DNA sequence: TGTGCCAGCAGTTTAGGAGCGGGAGGCGACGAGCAGTACTTC. This sequence joins TRBV28 and TRBJ2-7; 9 nucleotides line up with TRBD2. The CDR3 spans 14 residues. V trimming: 2 bases; J trimming: 5 bases; junction bases outside the gene matches: 4. Germline lookup yields CDR1 MDHEN and CDR2 SYDVKM.

The chain combines TRBV4-3 with TRBJ1-5; 7 nucleotides match TRBD1. From germline, CDR1 is LGHNA and CDR2 YSLEER. The trim removed 0 bases at V and 3 bases at J, leaving 5 bases unmatched. There are 16 residues in the CDR3. CDR3 in amino acids: CASSQDRTGFNQPQHF. The CDR3 DNA sequence: TGCGCCAGCAGCCAAGATAGGACAGGTTTCAATCAGCCCCAGCATTTT.

J is TRBJ1-1 and V is TRBV7-9, with 7 positions matching TRBD1. Trimming removed 4 bases from V and 7 bases from J; junction bases left unmatched: 9. Per germline, CDR1 SEHNR and CDR2 FQNEAQ (reference sequence). The CDR3 has 14 amino acids. CDR3 in amino acids: CASSSTSGTDEAFF. CDR3 DNA: TGTGCCAGCAGCTCCACTTCCGGGACAGATGAAGCTTTCTTT.

V gene TRBV15 combines with J gene TRBJ1-2; a weak D match, TRBD1 (6 bases). CDR1 and CDR2 (germline): LNHNV, YYDKDF (reference sequence). The CDR3 is made up of 16 amino acids. The ends were cut back, 3 bases at V and 4 bases at J, with 18 bases in the middle. CDR3 DNA: TGTGCCACCAGCAGTAGGAGGCTGGACAGAATCTATGGCTACACCTTC. Translating it yields CATSSRRLDRIYGYTF.

The chain carries TRBV7-9 and TRBJ1-2; a weak D match, TRBD1 (5 bases). This CDR3 has 14 amino acids. The germline V gene has CDR1 SEHNR and CDR2 FQNEAQ (reference sequence). Trimming stripped 1 base from V and 4 bases from J, with 10 bases between. The CDR3: CASSLETVRYGYTF. The DNA for the CDR3 is TGTGCCAGCAGCTTAGAGACAGTGCGCTATGGCTACACCTTC.

This chain links TRBV19 with TRBJ2-2, with 7 positions matching TRBD2. Germline CDR1 reads LNHDA; CDR2 reads SQIVND (reference sequence). The CDR3 contains 14 residues. CDR3 in amino acids: CVSAGRVNTGELFF. The DNA of the CDR3 is TGTGTCTCGGCGGGGAGGGTGAACACCGGGGAGCTGTTTTTT.

V usage is TRBV6-5 and J usage is TRBJ1-5, with 7 nucleotides matching TRBD1. Germline lookup yields CDR1 MNHEY and CDR2 SVGAGI. The CDR3 is 14 amino acids. V trimming: 7 bases; J trimming: 3 bases; junction bases outside the gene matches: 6. The CDR3: CASTSGGANQPQHF. The CDR3 DNA reads as TGTGCCAGCACCTCAGGGGGTGCCAATCAGCCCCAGCATTTT.

The chain joins TRBV28 to TRBJ2-1; no firm D call. Germline loops: CDR1 MDHEN, CDR2 SYDVKM. V was trimmed by 2 bases and J by 7 bases, leaving 6 bases between them. This CDR3 region has 12 residues. The CDR3 region has the DNA TGTGCCAGCAGTTTAGAGCCAAATGAGCAGTTCTTC. Protein sequence: CASSLEPNEQFF.

This sequence joins TRBV29-1 and TRBJ2-2, with 8 bases aligning to TRBD2. Germline CDR1 is SQVTM and CDR2 is ANQGSEA. V was clipped by 0 bases and J by 3 bases; unmatched bases: 6. The CDR3 has 16 amino acids. CDR3 amino acids: CSVEDLAGGDTGELFF. The CDR3, as DNA: TGCAGCGTTGAAGATTTGGCGGGAGGTGACACCGGGGAGCTGTTTTTT.

This rearrangement joins TRBV4-1 to TRBJ2-1; D is ambiguous. Germline assignment: CDR1 MGHRA and CDR2 YSYEKL. The V and J ends lost 0 bases and 3 bases respectively, with 0 bases between them. This CDR3 comprises 12 residues. CDR3 DNA: TGCGCCAGCAGCCAAGACTACAATGAGCAGTTCTTC. This codes for CASSQDYNEQFF.

The chain combines TRBV6-5 with TRBJ2-5, with D perhaps matching TRBD1 (6 bases). CDR1 and CDR2 from the germline V gene are MNHEY and SVGAGI. V lost 6 bases to trimming and J lost 4 bases, with 18 bases between them. The CDR3 spans 15 residues. CDR3 coding DNA: TGTGCCAGCAGCCGACCCATGGACAGAACAGAGACCCAGTACTTC. It codes for CASSRPMDRTETQYF.

The CDR3 protein is CAWKGSGTKDREHYEQYF. DNA for the CDR3: TGTGCCTGGAAGGGTTCCGGGACAAAGGACAGGGAACACTACGAGCAGTACTTC. This chain links TRBV30 with TRBJ2-7, with 8 bases that match TRBD1. The CDR3 spans 18 residues. Trimming at V came to 4 bases and at J to 3 bases, leaving 20 bases not matched to a gene. Germline-derived CDR1 and CDR2 are GTSNPN and SVGIG (reference sequence).

The chain links TRBV27 to TRBJ2-7, with 11 bases aligning to TRBD2. The CDR3 has 16 residues. Germline trimming cut 4 bases from V and 0 bases from J; bases unmatched to any gene: 5. The germline V gene encodes CDR1 MNHEY and CDR2 SMNVEV (reference sequence). The CDR3 nucleotides are TGTGCCAGCAGTTCCTGGACTAGCGGGCTCTCCTACGAGCAGTACTTC. Translating gives CASSSWTSGLSYEQYF.

This clone came up once. The chain employs TRBV6-5 and TRBJ2-7, with D possibly called TRBD1 or TRBD2 (5 bases each). Trimming shortened V by 8 bases and J by 0 bases, and 11 bases separated the two germline ends. This CDR3 has 13 amino acids. Germline values: CDR1 MNHEY, CDR2 SVGAGI. The CDR3 nucleotides read TGTGCCAGCGGGTCCGGGACCTCCTACGAGCAGTACTTC. This sequence encodes CASGSGTSYEQYF.

The genes are TRBV5-1 and TRBJ1-1; D remains ambiguous. Looked up from germline, CDR1 is SGHRS and CDR2 is YFSETQ. This CDR3 is 13 amino acids long. V lost 7 bases and J 0 bases, leaving 10 bases between the germline ends. This chain's CDR3 is CASRGGMNTEAFF. Written as DNA, the CDR3 is TGCGCCAGCCGGGGAGGGATGAACACTGAAGCTTTCTTT.

The chain uses TRBV2 and TRBJ2-7; 8 bases align to TRBD2. This CDR3 comprises 16 residues. Looked up from germline, CDR1 is SNHLY and CDR2 is FYNNEI. Trimming removed 8 bases from V and 6 bases from J; junction bases left unmatched: 18. The CDR3 sequence: CASRRAGAYVLGEQYF. The CDR3, as DNA: TGTGCCAGCCGAAGAGCGGGAGCCTATGTATTGGGCGAGCAGTACTTC. Variable domain in full (rest from reference TRBV2 and TRBJ2-7): EPEVTQTPSHQVTQMGQEVILRCVPISNHLYFYWYRQILGQKVEFLVSFYNNEISEKSEIFDDQFSVERPDGSNFTLKIRSTKLEDSAMYFCASRRAGAYVLGEQYFGPGTRLTVT.

V and J are TRBV11-2 and TRBJ2-1; D unresolved. The CDR3 spans 16 residues. From germline, CDR1 is SGHAT and CDR2 FQNNGV. V lost 6 bases, J lost 7 bases, and 22 bases lay in between. CDR3 sequence (DNA): TGTGCCAGCAGTCCCTTTCCCGCCCGATCGGTGAATGAGCAGTTCTTC. This codes for CASSPFPARSVNEQFF.

V is TRBV7-9 and J is TRBJ1-5, with a weak D call TRBD1 (6 bases). CDR3 length: 15 residues. Germline V gives CDR1 SEHNR, CDR2 FQNEAQ (reference sequence). Trimming cost V 5 bases and J 6 bases, with 17 bases left between them. The CDR3 coding sequence is TGTGCCAGCAGCGGGGGGGCCGGGGGCTCTCAGCCCCAGCATTTT. Encoded protein: CASSGGAGGSQPQHF.

The rearrangement links TRBV6-5 to TRBJ1-1; D is possibly TRBD1 (6 bases). CDR3 length: 13 amino acids. The V end was cut by 6 bases, the J end by 4 bases, with 12 bases between. The germline CDR1 and CDR2 sequences are MNHEY and SVGAGI. CDR3 bases: TGTGCCAGCAGACCGGCCAGGGGCACTGAAGCTTTCTTT. This sequence encodes CASRPARGTEAFF.

The rearrangement joins TRBV21-1 to TRBJ1-1. TRBV21-1 is a pseudogene segment. This CDR3 comprises 14 residues. The CDR3 bases are TGTGCCAGCAGCCTAATCTTGGGGAGGAGTGAAGCTTTCTTT. Encoded protein: CASSLILGRSEAFF.